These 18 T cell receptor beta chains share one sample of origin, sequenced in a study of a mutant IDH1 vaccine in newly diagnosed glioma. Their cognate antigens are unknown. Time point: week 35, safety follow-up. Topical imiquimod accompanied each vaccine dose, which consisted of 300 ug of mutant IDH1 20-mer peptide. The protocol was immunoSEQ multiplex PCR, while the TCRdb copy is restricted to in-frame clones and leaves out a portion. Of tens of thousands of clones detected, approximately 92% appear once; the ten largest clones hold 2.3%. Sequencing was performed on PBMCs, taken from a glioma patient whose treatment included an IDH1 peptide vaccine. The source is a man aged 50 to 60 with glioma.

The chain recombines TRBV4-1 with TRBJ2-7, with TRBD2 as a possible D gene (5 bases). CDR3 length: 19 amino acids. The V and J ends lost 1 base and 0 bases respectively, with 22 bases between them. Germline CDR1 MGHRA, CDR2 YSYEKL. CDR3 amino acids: CASSQGPRRTPGDSYEQYF. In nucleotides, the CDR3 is TGCGCCAGCAGCCAAGGCCCAAGGCGAACTCCCGGGGACTCCTACGAGCAGTACTTC.

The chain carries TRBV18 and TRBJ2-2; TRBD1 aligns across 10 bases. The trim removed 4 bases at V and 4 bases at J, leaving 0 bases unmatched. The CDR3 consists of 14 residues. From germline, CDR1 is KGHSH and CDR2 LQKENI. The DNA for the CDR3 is TGTGCCAGCTCACGGACAGGGGGCACCGGGGAGCTGTTTTTT. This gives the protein CASSRTGGTGELFF.

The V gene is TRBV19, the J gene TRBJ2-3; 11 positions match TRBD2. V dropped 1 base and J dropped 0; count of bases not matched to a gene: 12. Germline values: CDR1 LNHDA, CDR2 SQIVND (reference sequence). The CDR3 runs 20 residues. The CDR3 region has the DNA TGTGCCAGTAGTATAGTCCCCAAGGGACTAGCGGAAGTAAGCACAGATACGCAGTATTTT. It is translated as CASSIVPKGLAEVSTDTQYF.

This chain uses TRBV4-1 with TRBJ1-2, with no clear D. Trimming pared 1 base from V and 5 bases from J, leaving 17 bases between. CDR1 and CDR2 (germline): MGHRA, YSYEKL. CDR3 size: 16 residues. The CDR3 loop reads CASSQGGPGIFYGYTF. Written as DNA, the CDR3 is TGCGCCAGCAGCCAAGGAGGGCCAGGAATTTTTTATGGCTACACCTTC.

The chain's CDR3 is CASNQGNTGELFF. Here the CDR3 DNA reads TGTGCCAGCAATCAGGGGAACACCGGGGAGCTGTTTTTT. The J gene is TRBJ2-2, the V gene TRBV27; D possibly corresponds to TRBD1 (5 bases). Germline V gene lookup returns CDR1 MNHEY and CDR2 SMNVEV (reference sequence). This CDR3 has 13 amino acids. Trimming left V 7 bases short and J 1 base short, with 7 bases between.

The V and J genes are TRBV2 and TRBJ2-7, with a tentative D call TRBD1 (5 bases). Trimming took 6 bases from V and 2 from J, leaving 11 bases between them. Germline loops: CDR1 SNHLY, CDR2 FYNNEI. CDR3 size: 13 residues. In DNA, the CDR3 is TGTGCCAGCAGGCAAGGGGCCCCCTACGAGCAGTACTTC. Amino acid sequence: CASRQGAPYEQYF.

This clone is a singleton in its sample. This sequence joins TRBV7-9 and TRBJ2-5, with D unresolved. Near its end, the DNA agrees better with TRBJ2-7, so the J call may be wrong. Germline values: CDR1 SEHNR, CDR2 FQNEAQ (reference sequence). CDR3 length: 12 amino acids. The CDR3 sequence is CASSLKPYEQYF. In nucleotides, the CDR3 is TGTGCCAGCAGCCTCAAACCCTACGAGCAGTACTTC.

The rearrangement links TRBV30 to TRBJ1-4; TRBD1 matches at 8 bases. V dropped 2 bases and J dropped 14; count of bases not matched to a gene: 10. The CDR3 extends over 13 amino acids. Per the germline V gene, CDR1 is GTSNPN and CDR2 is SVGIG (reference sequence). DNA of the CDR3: TGTGCCTGGAGTCCCGTGACAGGGGCAGGCCTGTTTTTT. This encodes CAWSPVTGAGLFF.

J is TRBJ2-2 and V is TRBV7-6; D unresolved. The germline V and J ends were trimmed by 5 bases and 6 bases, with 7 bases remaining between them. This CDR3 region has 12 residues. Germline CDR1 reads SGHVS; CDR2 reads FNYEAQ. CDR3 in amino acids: CASSTKAGELFF. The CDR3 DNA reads TGTGCCAGCAGCACAAAAGCCGGGGAGCTGTTTTTT. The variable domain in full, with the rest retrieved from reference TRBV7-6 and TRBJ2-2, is GAGVSQSPRYKVTKRGQDVALRCDPISGHVSLYWYRQALGQGPEFLTYFNYEAQQDKSGLPNDRFSAERPEGSISTLTIQRTEQRDSAMYRCASSTKAGELFFGEGSRLTVL.

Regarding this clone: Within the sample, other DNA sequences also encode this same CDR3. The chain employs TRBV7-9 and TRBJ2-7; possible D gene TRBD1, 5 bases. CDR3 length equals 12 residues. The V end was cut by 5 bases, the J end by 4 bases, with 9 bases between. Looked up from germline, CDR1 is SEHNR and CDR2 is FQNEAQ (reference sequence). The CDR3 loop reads CASSRDRYEQYF. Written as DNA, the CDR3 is TGTGCCAGCAGCCGTGACAGATACGAGCAGTACTTC.

The CDR3 DNA reads TGCGCCAGCTCACCCTCCTCCTACGAGCAGTACTTC. Encoded protein: CASSPSSYEQYF. The rearrangement joins TRBV10-2 to TRBJ2-7; no firm D call. Between the trimmed V and J ends, which lost 8 bases and 0 bases, there was a span of 8 bases. CDR1 is WSHSY, CDR2 SAAADI, per germline. The CDR3 loop spans 12 amino acids.

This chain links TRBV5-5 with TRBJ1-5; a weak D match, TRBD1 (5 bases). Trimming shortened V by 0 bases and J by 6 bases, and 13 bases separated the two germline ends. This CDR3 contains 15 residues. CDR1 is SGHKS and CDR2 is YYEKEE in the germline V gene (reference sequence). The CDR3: CASSLVGGTGQPQHF. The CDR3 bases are TGTGCCAGCAGCTTGGTGGGCGGCACAGGTCAGCCCCAGCATTTT. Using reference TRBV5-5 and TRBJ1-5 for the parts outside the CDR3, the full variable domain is DAGVTQSPTHLIKTRGQQVTLRCSPISGHKSVSWYQQVLGQGPQFIFQYYEKEERGRGNFPDRFSARQFPNYSSELNVNALLLGDSALYLCASSLVGGTGQPQHFGDGTRLSIL.

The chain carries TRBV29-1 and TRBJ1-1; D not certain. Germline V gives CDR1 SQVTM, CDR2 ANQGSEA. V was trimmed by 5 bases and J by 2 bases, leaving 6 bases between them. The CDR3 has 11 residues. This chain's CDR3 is CSVPRNTEAFF. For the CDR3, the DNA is TGCAGCGTTCCCAGAAACACTGAAGCTTTCTTT.

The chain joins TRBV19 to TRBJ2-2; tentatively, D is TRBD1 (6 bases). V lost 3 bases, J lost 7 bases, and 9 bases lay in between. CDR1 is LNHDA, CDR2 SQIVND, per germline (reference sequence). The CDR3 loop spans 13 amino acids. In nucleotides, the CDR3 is TGTGCCAGTAGTATTGGGGGCCACGGGGAGCTGTTTTTT. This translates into CASSIGGHGELFF.

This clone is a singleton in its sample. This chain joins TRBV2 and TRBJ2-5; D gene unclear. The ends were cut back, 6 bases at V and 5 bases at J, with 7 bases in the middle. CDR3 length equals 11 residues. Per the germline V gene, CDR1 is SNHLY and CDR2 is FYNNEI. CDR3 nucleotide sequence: TGTGCCAGCAGCCCCAAGGAGACCCAGTACTTC. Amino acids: CASSPKETQYF.

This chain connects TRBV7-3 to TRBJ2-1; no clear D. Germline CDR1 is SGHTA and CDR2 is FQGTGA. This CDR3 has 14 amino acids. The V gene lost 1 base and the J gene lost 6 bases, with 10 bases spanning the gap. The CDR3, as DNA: TGTGCCAGCAGCTTAAGTAAAACGTCCAATGAGCAGTTCTTC. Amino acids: CASSLSKTSNEQFF.

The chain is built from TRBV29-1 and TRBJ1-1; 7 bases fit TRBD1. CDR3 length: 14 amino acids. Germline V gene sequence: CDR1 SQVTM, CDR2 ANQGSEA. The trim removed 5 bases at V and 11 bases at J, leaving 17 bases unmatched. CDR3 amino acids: CSVLAIVEGAKAFF. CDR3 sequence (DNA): TGCAGCGTTCTTGCCATCGTGGAGGGGGCGAAGGCTTTCTTT.

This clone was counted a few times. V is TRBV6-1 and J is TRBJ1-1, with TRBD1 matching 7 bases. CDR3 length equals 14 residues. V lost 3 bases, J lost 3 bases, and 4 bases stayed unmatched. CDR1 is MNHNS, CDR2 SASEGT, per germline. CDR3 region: CASSEVRGDTEAFF. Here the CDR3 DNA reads TGTGCCAGCAGTGAGGTCAGGGGGGACACTGAAGCTTTCTTT.